This T cell receptor beta chain was profiled in a study of beta chain features in type 1 diabetes. General study points: Within each of all four CD4+ subsets, Type 1 diabetes patients had TCRB CDR3s that were moderately but significantly shorter. Sequencing from cDNA could over-represent high-TCR-expressing cells.

Since all of the isolated RNA was reverse transcribed, expressed TCRB transcripts were what got sequenced. Only in-frame clones appear in the TCRdb table, and some are missing; sequencing was by immunoSEQ multiplex PCR. Counted here are a few hundred thousand clones, around 26% occurring once; the ten biggest clones make up 4%. The V segment lost 7 bases and the J segment 7 bases; nucleotides outside the gene matches: 10. The CDR3 covers 15 residues. Germline CDR1 and CDR2: SNHLY and FYNNEI. In its sample, this clone was seen many times. Its cognate antigen is unknown. This chain uses TRBV2 with TRBJ1-4; 9 nucleotides align to TRBD1. The receptor was derived from a man aged 25 to 45 in good health. Sequencing used central memory CD4+ T cells from blood. The CDR3 sequence: CASMAQGARGEKLFF. The CDR3 DNA follows: TGTGCCAGCATGGCACAGGGGGCGCGTGGTGAAAAACTGTTTTTT.